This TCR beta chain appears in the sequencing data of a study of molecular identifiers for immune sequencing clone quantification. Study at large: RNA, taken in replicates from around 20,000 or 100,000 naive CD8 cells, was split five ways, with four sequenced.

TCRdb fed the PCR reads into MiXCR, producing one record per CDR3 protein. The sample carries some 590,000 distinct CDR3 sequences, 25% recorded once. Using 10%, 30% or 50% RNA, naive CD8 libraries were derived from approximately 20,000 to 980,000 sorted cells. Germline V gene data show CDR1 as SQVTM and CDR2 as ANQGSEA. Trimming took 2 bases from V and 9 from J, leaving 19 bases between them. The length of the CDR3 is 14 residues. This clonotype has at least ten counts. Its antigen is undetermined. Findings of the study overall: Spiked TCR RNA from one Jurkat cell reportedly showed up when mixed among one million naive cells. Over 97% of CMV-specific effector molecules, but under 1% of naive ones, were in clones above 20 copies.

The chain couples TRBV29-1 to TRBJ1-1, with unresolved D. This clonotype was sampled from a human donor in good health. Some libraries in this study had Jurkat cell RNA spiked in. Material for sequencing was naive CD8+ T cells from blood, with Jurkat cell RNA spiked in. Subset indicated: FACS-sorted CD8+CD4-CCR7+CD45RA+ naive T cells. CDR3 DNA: TGCAGCGTTGAAATGTCCTTATCAACACTGAAAGCTTTCTTT. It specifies CSVEMSLSTLKAFF.